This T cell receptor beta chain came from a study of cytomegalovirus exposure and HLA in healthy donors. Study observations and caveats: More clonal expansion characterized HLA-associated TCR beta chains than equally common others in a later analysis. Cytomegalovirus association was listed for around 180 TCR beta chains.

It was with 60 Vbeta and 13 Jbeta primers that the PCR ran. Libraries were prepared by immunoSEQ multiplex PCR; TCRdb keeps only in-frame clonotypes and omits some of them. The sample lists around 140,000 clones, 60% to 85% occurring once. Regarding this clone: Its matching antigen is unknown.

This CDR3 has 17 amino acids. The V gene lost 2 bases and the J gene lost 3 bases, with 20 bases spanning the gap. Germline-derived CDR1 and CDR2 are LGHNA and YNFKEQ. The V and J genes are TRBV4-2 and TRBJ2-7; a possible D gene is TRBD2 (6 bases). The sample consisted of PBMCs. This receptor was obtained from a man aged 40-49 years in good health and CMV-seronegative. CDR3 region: CASSQRASRDSIYEQYF. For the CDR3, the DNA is TGTGCCAGCAGCCAAAGGGCCTCGCGGGACTCGATCTACGAGCAGTACTTC.